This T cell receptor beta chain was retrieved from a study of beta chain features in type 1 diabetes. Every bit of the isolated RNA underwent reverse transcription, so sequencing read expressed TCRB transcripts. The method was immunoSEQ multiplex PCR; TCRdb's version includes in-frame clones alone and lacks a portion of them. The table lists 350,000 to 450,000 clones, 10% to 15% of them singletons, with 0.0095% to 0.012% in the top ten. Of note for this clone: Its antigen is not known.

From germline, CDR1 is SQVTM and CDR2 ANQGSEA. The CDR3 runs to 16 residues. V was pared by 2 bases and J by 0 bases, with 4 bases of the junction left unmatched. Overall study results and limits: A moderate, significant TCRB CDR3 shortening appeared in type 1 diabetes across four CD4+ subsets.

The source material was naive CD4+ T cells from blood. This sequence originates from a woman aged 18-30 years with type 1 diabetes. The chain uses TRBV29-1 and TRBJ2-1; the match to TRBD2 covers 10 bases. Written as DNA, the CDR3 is TGCAGCGTTGAAACTGGACTAGCGGACTCCTACAATGAGCAGTTCTTC. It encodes CSVETGLADSYNEQFF.